This T cell receptor (beta chain) came from a study of T-cell memory formation after mild COVID-19. Overall study: Clusters were largely donor specific.

Of note for this clonotype: Its target is unknown.

A single record per CDR3 protein comes from TCRdb applying MiXCR to the 5' RACE reads. The sample yields under 300,000 distinct CDR3 sequences, 9.4% seen once. The germline CDR1 and CDR2 sequences are SEHNR and FQNEAQ (reference sequence). The CDR3 spans 14 residues. V lost 2 bases and J lost 8, with 15 bases in between. The study, taken as a whole, reports: Whether day 37 second-wave clones are SARS-CoV-2-specific was not confirmed.

This chain links TRBV7-9 with TRBJ1-2; no clear D. The sample consisted of PBMCs or a T cell subset sorted from them (not recorded which). The TCR was taken from a man younger than 35 who had mild COVID-19 (a few samples of this study predate the infection). Cell type and time point are not known. The CDR3 sequence is CASSLSNPAKGYTF. CDR3 nucleotide sequence: TGTGCCAGCAGCTTATCCAACCCGGCAAAGGGCTACACCTTC. The whole variable domain, remainder taken from reference TRBV7-9 and TRBJ1-2, is DTGVSQNPRHKITKRGQNVTFRCDPISEHNRLYWYRQTLGQGPEFLTYFQNEAQLEKSRLLSDRFSAERPKGSFSTLEIQRTEQGDSAMYLCASSLSNPAKGYTFGSGTRLTVV.